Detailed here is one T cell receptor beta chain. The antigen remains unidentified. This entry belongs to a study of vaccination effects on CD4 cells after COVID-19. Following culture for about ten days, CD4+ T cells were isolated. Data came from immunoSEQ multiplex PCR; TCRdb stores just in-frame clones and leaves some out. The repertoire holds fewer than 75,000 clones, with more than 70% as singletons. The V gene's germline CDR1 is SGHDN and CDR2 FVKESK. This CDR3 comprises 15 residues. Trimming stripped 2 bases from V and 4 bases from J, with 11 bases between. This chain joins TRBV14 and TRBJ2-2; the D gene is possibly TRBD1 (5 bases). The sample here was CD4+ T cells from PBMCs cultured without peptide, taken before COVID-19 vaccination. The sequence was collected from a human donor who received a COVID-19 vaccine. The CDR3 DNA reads TGTGCCAGCAGCCAAACAGCAGGGATCACCGGGGAGCTGTTTTTT. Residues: CASSQTAGITGELFF.